Sequencing of this T cell receptor (beta chain) was carried out in a study of blood T cell repertoires in COVID-19. The CDR3 covers 13 residues. Germline CDR1 SGHRS, CDR2 YFSETQ. V lost 8 bases and J lost 1; bases outside the gene matches: 3. Per the original methods: Estimation of nucleated cell counts was performed using reference gene primer amplification. Sequenced by immunoSEQ multiplex PCR; TCRdb stores in-frame clones only, minus some. Clonal size and the V and J genes are those of that table, whereas D and trimming came from the DNA. The table lists 250,000 to 350,000 clones, 88% of them singletons.

The sequenced material came from peripheral blood. The chain links TRBV5-1 to TRBJ1-1, with TRBD1 matching 9 bases. The TCR comes from a woman in her forties or fifties with active or convalescent COVID-19. CDR3 protein: CASTTGGNTEAFF. The CDR3 coding sequence is TGCGCCAGTACGACAGGGGGGAACACTGAAGCTTTCTTT.